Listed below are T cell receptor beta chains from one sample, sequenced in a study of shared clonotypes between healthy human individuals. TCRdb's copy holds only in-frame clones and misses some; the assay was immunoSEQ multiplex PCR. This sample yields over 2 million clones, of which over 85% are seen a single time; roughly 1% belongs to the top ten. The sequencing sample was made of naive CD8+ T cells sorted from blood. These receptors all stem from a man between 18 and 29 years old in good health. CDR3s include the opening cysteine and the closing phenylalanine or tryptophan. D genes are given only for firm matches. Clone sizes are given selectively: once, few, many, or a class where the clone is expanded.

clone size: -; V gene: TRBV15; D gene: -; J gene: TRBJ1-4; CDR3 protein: CATSSLGEATNEKLFF; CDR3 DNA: TGTGCCACCAGCAGCTTAGGGGAGGCAACTAATGAAAAACTGTTTTTT
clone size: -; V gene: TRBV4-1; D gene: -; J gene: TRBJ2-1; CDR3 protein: CASAGRQGYNEQFF; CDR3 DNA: TGCGCCAGCGCAGGCAGGCAGGGCTACAATGAGCAGTTCTTC
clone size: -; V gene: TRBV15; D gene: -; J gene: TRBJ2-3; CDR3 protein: CATRSITDTQYF; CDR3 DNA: TGTGCCACCAGGTCTATCACAGATACGCAGTATTTT
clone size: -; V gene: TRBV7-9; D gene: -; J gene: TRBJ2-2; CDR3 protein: CAWGGLANTGELFF; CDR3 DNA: TGTGCCTGGGGTGGGCTAGCGAACACCGGGGAGCTGTTTTTT
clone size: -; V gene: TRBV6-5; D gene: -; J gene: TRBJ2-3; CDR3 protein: CASSTLAGSTDTQYF; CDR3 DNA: TGTGCCAGCAGTACCTTGGCGGGAAGCACAGATACGCAGTATTTT
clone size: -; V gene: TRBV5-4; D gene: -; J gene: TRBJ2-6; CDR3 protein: CASSGSSGANVLTF; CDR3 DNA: TGTGCCAGCAGCGGGAGCTCTGGGGCCAACGTCCTGACTTTC
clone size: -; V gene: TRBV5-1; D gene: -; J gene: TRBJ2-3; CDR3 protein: CASSLGVGSTDTQYF; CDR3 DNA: TGCGCCAGCAGCTTGGGAGTGGGAAGCACAGATACGCAGTATTTT
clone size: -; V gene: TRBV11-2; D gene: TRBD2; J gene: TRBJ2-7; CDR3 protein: CASSLSSGAYYEQYF; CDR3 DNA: TGTGCCAGCAGCTTAAGTAGCGGGGCATACTACGAGCAGTACTTC
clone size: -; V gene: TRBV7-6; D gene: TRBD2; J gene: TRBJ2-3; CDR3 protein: CASSLEVAGNTDTQYF; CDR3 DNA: TGTGCCAGCAGCTTAGAGGTAGCGGGAAACACAGATACGCAGTATTTT
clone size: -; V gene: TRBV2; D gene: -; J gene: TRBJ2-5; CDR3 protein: CASSEALDRQETQYF; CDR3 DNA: TGTGCCAGCAGTGAAGCTTTGGACAGACAAGAGACCCAGTACTTC
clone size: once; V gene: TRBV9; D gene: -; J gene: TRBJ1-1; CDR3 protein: CASSGGNRAGEAFF; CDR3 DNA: TGTGCCAGCAGCGGGGGAAATAGGGCGGGTGAAGCTTTCTTT
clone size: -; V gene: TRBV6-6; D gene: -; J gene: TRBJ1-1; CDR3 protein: CASTMAFF; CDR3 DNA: TGTGCCAGCACGATGGCTTTCTTT
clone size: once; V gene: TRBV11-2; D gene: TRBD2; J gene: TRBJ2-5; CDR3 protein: CASSPGLAGDQETQYF; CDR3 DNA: TGTGCCAGCAGCCCCGGACTAGCGGGGGATCAAGAGACCCAGTACTTC
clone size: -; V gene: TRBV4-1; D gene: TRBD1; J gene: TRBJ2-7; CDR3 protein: CASSKDREDEQYF; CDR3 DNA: TGCGCCAGCAGCAAGGACAGGGAGGACGAGCAGTACTTC
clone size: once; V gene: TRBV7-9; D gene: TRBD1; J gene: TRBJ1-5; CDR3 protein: CASSLTGVNQPQHF; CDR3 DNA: TGTGCCAGCAGCTTAACAGGGGTCAATCAGCCCCAGCATTTT